This record covers a single T cell receptor (beta chain). Its antigen is unidentified. The data belong to a study of cytomegalovirus exposure and HLA in healthy donors. Findings of the study overall: For most TCR sequences rarity was the rule, although some public TCRs occurred in many donors.

TCRdb's copy holds only in-frame clones and misses some; the assay was immunoSEQ multiplex PCR. This table has approximately 120,000 clones, 70% to 90% appearing once. The donors were in the roughly 130-subject validation cohort, distinct from the 666-subject first cohort. V dropped 4 bases and J dropped 8 bases, with 17 bases sitting between them. CDR1 GTSNPN and CDR2 SVGIG come from the germline V gene (reference sequence). This CDR3 has 13 amino acids. The receptor was derived from a woman aged 18-29 years in good health and CMV-seronegative. The material sequenced was PBMCs. This chain uses TRBV30 with TRBJ1-2; unclear D gene. DNA for the CDR3: TGTGCCTGGAAGCGGCTCTTCACTTCGGGCTACACCTTC. Translated, it gives CAWKRLFTSGYTF.